A single sample gave rise to the 25 T cell receptor beta chains below, sequenced in a study of cytotoxic CD8 clonotypes in ibrutinib-treated CLL. Assay: immunoSEQ multiplex PCR; the TCRdb copy retains only in-frame clones and omits some. The profile shows more than 200,000 clones, 75% to 85% of them singletons. The source material was PBMCs, sampled after 12 months of ibrutinib treatment. The receptors shown here come from a human donor with chronic lymphocytic leukemia.

This clone was counted a single time. The rearrangement joins TRBV4-2 to TRBJ2-7; TRBD2 matches at 11 bases. The germline gives CDR1 LGHNA, CDR2 YNFKEQ. V gave up 8 bases and J gave up 5 bases; unmatched junction bases: 8. This CDR3 has 14 amino acids. CDR3 loop: CASGLAGGVNEQYF. The DNA for the CDR3 is TGTGCCAGCGGGCTAGCGGGAGGAGTTAACGAGCAGTACTTC.

The chain combines TRBV19 with TRBJ2-3, with 7 bases fitting TRBD2. The CDR3 contains 16 residues. Trimming removed 6 bases from V and 2 bases from J; junction bases left unmatched: 11. Germline V gene lookup returns CDR1 LNHDA and CDR2 SQIVND (reference sequence). DNA of the CDR3: TGTGCCAGTAGGACCGTCCGGGACTATTCCACAGATACGCAGTATTTT. Translated, it gives CASRTVRDYSTDTQYF.

This chain joins TRBV27 and TRBJ2-7; 7 positions agree with TRBD1. With V trimmed by 6 bases and J by 5 bases, 7 bases remained unmatched. CDR3 length equals 13 residues. Germline V lookup: CDR1 MNHEY, CDR2 SMNVEV (reference sequence). CDR3 loop: CASSFNRGDEQYF. The CDR3 bases are TGTGCCAGCAGCTTCAACAGGGGCGACGAGCAGTACTTC.

The chain couples TRBV5-1 to TRBJ2-1; unclear D gene. The CDR3 runs to 14 residues. V lost 4 bases and J lost 4, with 12 bases in between. The germline V gene has CDR1 SGHRS and CDR2 YFSETQ. In nucleotides, the CDR3 is TGCGCCAGCAGCCTTGGAGACGGATACAATGAGCAGTTCTTC. Translation: CASSLGDGYNEQFF.

The V gene is TRBV7-6, the J gene TRBJ1-3; D is uncertain. Germline V lookup: CDR1 SGHVS, CDR2 FNYEAQ. The CDR3 loop spans 13 amino acids. V was trimmed by 6 bases and J by 3 bases, leaving 9 bases between them. The CDR3 coding sequence is TGTGCCAGCAGGTCCTTGGGTGGAAACACCATATATTTT. This gives the protein CASRSLGGNTIYF.

In this sample, this clone turned up a few times. This chain links TRBV28 with TRBJ2-6; TRBD2 might be the D (5 bases). Germline lookup yields CDR1 MDHEN and CDR2 SYDVKM. The ends were cut back, 4 bases at V and 0 bases at J, with 13 bases in the middle. CDR3 size: 17 residues. CDR3 nucleotide sequence: TGTGCCAGCAGTTCCTTCGGACTGAGCTCTGGGGCCAACGTCCTGACTTTC. This encodes CASSSFGLSSGANVLTF.

The CDR3 bases are TGCAGTGCTAGGAACTATGAGACCCAGTACTTC. Its translation is CSARNYETQYF. This chain links TRBV20-1 with TRBJ2-5, with D unresolved. CDR1 is DFQATT, CDR2 SNEGSKA, per germline (reference sequence). Trimming stripped 3 bases from V and 5 bases from J, with 7 bases between. The CDR3 is made up of 11 amino acids.

V is TRBV6-6 and J is TRBJ2-7, with TRBD2 matching over 14 bases. Germline values: CDR1 MNHNY, CDR2 SVGAGI (reference sequence). The V and J ends lost 6 bases and 5 bases, in that order; junction bases with no gene match: 9. The CDR3 spans 16 residues. CDR3 protein: CASRRTSGGSFDEQYF. CDR3 coding DNA: TGTGCCAGCAGAAGGACTAGCGGGGGGTCTTTCGACGAGCAGTACTTC.

V and J are TRBV6-5 and TRBJ2-7; 8 positions match TRBD1. V dropped 4 bases and J dropped 6; count of bases not matched to a gene: 11. The V gene's germline CDR1 is MNHEY and CDR2 SVGAGI. CDR3 length equals 15 residues. As DNA, the CDR3 is TGTGCCAGCAGTTCCCGCCCAGGACAGGGCGGCGAGCAGTACTTC. This encodes CASSSRPGQGGEQYF.

V gene TRBV27 combines with J gene TRBJ2-3; D gene ambiguous. The CDR3 is 13 residues long. Trimming stripped 0 bases from V and 3 bases from J, with 4 bases between. Germline V gene sequence: CDR1 MNHEY, CDR2 SMNVEV (reference sequence). In nucleotides, the CDR3 is TGTGCCAGCAGTTTATCGTGGACAGATACGCAGTATTTT. Protein sequence: CASSLSWTDTQYF.

The rearrangement links TRBV7-6 to TRBJ1-6, with D tentatively TRBD1 (6 bases). CDR1 and CDR2 (germline): SGHVS, FNYEAQ. CDR3 length equals 14 residues. The V and J ends lost 1 base and 10 bases respectively, with 11 bases between them. CDR3 nucleotides: TGTGCCAGCAGCTTAGACGGGGGCATCTCACCCCTCCACTTT. This translates into CASSLDGGISPLHF.

Regarding this clone: With a much larger clone just one base away, this may be a read error. The chain recombines TRBV28 with TRBJ2-3, with D possibly matching TRBD1 (6 bases). This CDR3 has 16 residues. The ends were cut back, 7 bases at V and 4 bases at J, with 21 bases in the middle. Germline values: CDR1 MDHEN, CDR2 SYDVKM. The CDR3 region has the DNA TGTGCCAGCACCAAAACAGGGATTAGGGTGGCAGATACGCAGTATTTT. As protein: CASTKTGIRVADTQYF.

The chain links TRBV11-1 to TRBJ2-5; D possibly corresponds to TRBD2 (5 bases). Trimming pared 7 bases from V and 2 bases from J, leaving 17 bases between. CDR3 length: 15 residues. Germline CDR1 reads SGHAT; CDR2 reads FQDESV (reference sequence). CDR3 protein: CASIQSGSWQETQYF. CDR3 nucleotide sequence: TGTGCCAGCATCCAGAGCGGTTCTTGGCAAGAGACCCAGTACTTC.

This clone was seen only a few times. The chain uses TRBV5-1 and TRBJ2-3; D perhaps matches TRBD1 (7 bases). Germline-derived CDR1 and CDR2 are SGHRS and YFSETQ. The CDR3 covers 14 residues. V was shortened by 4 bases and J by 6 bases, with 15 bases between the two germline ends. This CDR3 is CASSETGRKDTQYF. CDR3 coding DNA: TGCGCCAGCAGCGAGACAGGGAGGAAGGATACGCAGTATTTT. The whole variable domain, remainder taken from reference TRBV5-1 and TRBJ2-3, is KAGVTQTPRYLIKTRGQQVTLSCSPISGHRSVSWYQQTPGQGLQFLFEYFSETQRNKGNFPGRFSGRQFSNSRSEMNVSTLELGDSALYLCASSETGRKDTQYFGPGTRLTVL.

The V call is TRBV9, the J call TRBJ2-7, with 7 bases identical to TRBD2. The V gene's germline CDR1 is SGDLS and CDR2 YYNGEE. The CDR3 spans 16 residues. V trimming: 0 bases; J trimming: 2 bases; junction bases outside the gene matches: 8. CDR3 in DNA: TGTGCCAGCAGCGTAGACACGGCGGGAGCCCCCTACGAGCAGTACTTC. This codes for CASSVDTAGAPYEQYF.

V is TRBV11-2 and J is TRBJ1-1, with a possible D match to TRBD1 (5 bases). CDR1 is SGHAT, CDR2 FQNNGV, per germline. The length of the CDR3 is 11 residues. V was clipped by 3 bases and J by 11 bases, with 10 bases between them. The CDR3 is CASSFRQRAFF. In nucleotides, the CDR3 is TGTGCCAGCAGCTTCCGACAGAGGGCTTTCTTT.

The V call is TRBV10-3, the J call TRBJ2-2; perhaps TRBD2 as D (5 bases). V was trimmed by 6 bases and J by 4 bases, leaving 18 bases between them. The CDR3 contains 16 residues. Germline V gene data show CDR1 as ENHRY and CDR2 as SYGVKD. The CDR3 region is CAISEGPEDFTGELFF. In nucleotides, the CDR3 is TGTGCCATCAGCGAGGGCCCTGAAGACTTCACCGGGGAGCTGTTTTTT.

This clone came up once. At one end, the junction sequence differs from germline, possibly due to a read error. The chain links TRBV7-7 to TRBJ2-5; possible D gene TRBD2, 5 bases. CDR1 and CDR2 from the germline V gene are SSHAT and FNYEAQ (reference sequence). This CDR3 is 13 amino acids long. CDR3 protein: CASSLRVQETQYF. In DNA form, the CDR3 reads TGTGCTAGCAGCTTGCGGGTACAAGAGACCCAGTACTTC.

This chain uses TRBV7-6 with TRBJ2-3; D remains unclear. Germline V CDR1 and CDR2: SGHVS, FNYEAQ. The CDR3 sequence is 14 residues long. The V end was cut by 4 bases, the J end by 6 bases, with 14 bases between. This CDR3 reads CASSSPLEGDTQYF. CDR3 bases: TGTGCCAGCAGCTCCCCCCTTGAAGGCGATACGCAGTATTTT.

The J gene is TRBJ1-5, the V gene TRBV6-5, with 7 bases matching TRBD1. V was clipped by 6 bases and J by 1 base; unmatched bases: 6. The germline V gene encodes CDR1 MNHEY and CDR2 SVGAGI. This CDR3 contains 15 residues. CDR3 nucleotides: TGTGCCAGCAGCCTACAGGGGCCCAGCAATCAGCCCCAGCATTTT. This translates into CASSLQGPSNQPQHF.

The sample holds one count of this clone. The chain links TRBV5-1 to TRBJ2-3; TRBD2 matches at 11 bases. This CDR3 has 18 residues. J was trimmed by 3 bases and V by 0 bases; bases with no gene match: 9. CDR1 and CDR2 (germline): SGHRS, YFSETQ. The CDR3 protein is CASSLVSGRALGTDTQYF. Here the CDR3 DNA reads TGCGCCAGCAGCTTGGTTAGCGGGAGGGCCCTCGGTACAGATACGCAGTATTTT.

The J gene is TRBJ1-2, the V gene TRBV7-9, with D tentatively TRBD1 (5 bases). V was clipped by 3 bases and J by 5 bases, with 19 bases between them. Germline V CDR1 and CDR2: SEHNR, FQNEAQ (reference sequence). The CDR3 extends over 16 amino acids. The CDR3 reads CASSFGGDRPLYGYTF. The CDR3 nucleotides read TGTGCCAGCAGCTTTGGGGGGGACCGCCCTCTGTATGGCTACACCTTC.

The chain carries TRBV7-9 and TRBJ2-7; D is perhaps TRBD2 (5 bases). The V gene's germline CDR1 is SEHNR and CDR2 FQNEAQ (reference sequence). V was pared by 4 bases and J by 3 bases, with 13 bases between. The CDR3 is 14 amino acids. The CDR3 is CASSSEAVYYEQYF. The CDR3 nucleotides read TGTGCCAGCAGCTCGGAAGCGGTTTACTACGAGCAGTACTTC.

The chain joins TRBV10-1 to TRBJ2-7; possible D gene TRBD1, 6 bases. Looked up from germline, CDR1 is WNHNN and CDR2 is SYGVQD (reference sequence). This CDR3 comprises 15 residues. Trimming shortened V by 3 bases and J by 0 bases, and 12 bases separated the two germline ends. CDR3 protein: CASSDPTGASYEQYF. CDR3 DNA sequence: TGCGCCAGCAGTGACCCGACAGGAGCCTCCTACGAGCAGTACTTC.

The chain joins TRBV6-1 to TRBJ2-7; 13 nucleotides agree with TRBD2. The CDR3 sequence is 15 residues long. V lost 8 bases, J lost 9 bases, and 13 bases stayed unmatched. Germline V gene lookup returns CDR1 MNHNS and CDR2 SASEGT. This CDR3 reads CASRIEGLAGRAQYF. CDR3 bases: TGTGCCAGCCGGATAGAGGGACTAGCGGGACGGGCGCAGTACTTC.